These 5 T cell receptor beta chains were sequenced from one sample in a study of blood T cell repertoires in COVID-19. The table came from immunoSEQ multiplex PCR; TCRdb's copy has only in-frame clones and leaves some out. The sample lists about 110,000 clones; about two thirds were seen once. Sequencing was carried out using peripheral blood. Receptors were obtained from a woman aged 40 to 49 with acute or convalescent COVID-19.

This clone was counted once. This chain connects TRBV10-2 to TRBJ1-1, with D perhaps TRBD1 (5 bases). Germline V gives CDR1 WSHSY, CDR2 SAAADI. The CDR3 loop spans 13 amino acids. Trimming left V 7 bases short and J 0 bases short, with 9 bases between. In DNA form, the CDR3 reads TGCGCCAGCAATCGACAGATGAACACTGAAGCTTTCTTT. This sequence encodes CASNRQMNTEAFF.

The CDR3 nucleotides are TGTGCCAGCACCGCCACCGGCCTGGACAGTAATCAGTTCTTC. As protein: CASTATGLDSNQFF. The rearrangement joins TRBV28 to TRBJ2-1; weak D call: TRBD1 (6 bases). V shed 7 bases and J shed 13 bases, with 23 bases lying between them. Germline CDR1 reads MDHEN; CDR2 reads SYDVKM. This CDR3 comprises 14 residues.

The rearrangement links TRBV18 to TRBJ2-1; the match to TRBD1 covers 8 bases. Trimming removed 3 bases from V and 3 bases from J; junction bases left unmatched: 4. This CDR3 contains 15 residues. Per the germline V gene, CDR1 is KGHSH and CDR2 is LQKENI. The CDR3 region is CASSPGDRNYNEQFF. The CDR3 bases are TGTGCCAGCTCACCCGGGGACAGGAACTACAATGAGCAGTTCTTC.

This chain joins TRBV2 and TRBJ2-3; 9 bases align to TRBD2. Germline assignment: CDR1 SNHLY and CDR2 FYNNEI. The CDR3 spans 16 residues. V gave up 10 bases and J gave up 5 bases; unmatched junction bases: 16. CDR3 amino acids: CATGGQLAGAGDTQYF. Written as DNA, the CDR3 is TGTGCCACCGGGGGCCAGTTAGCGGGGGCGGGAGATACGCAGTATTTT.

CDR3 sequence (DNA): TGTGCCAGCAGTCCGCCCGACAGGGTCGATGAGCAGTTCTTC. Amino acid sequence: CASSPPDRVDEQFF. The rearrangement joins TRBV27 to TRBJ2-1, with 7 nucleotides matching TRBD1. V shed 5 bases, J shed 8 bases, and the junction held 9 bases outside the gene matches. The CDR3 sequence is 14 residues long. The V gene's germline CDR1 is MNHEY and CDR2 SMNVEV (reference sequence).